What follows is one T cell receptor beta chain and its context. Its binding antigen is unknown. No base qualities exist here, and no much larger clone lies one base off it. The data were obtained in a study of blood T cell repertoires in COVID-19 (dated by TCRdb to about 2020). Regarding the study in general: Collaborator samples came from the United States, Italy and Spain and covered acute and convalescent phases of COVID-19. The repertoires were released in a freely available public database intended as a resource for research on the immune response to SARS-CoV-2. The prospective study material was composed of cDNA or gDNA derived from T cells, B-cell-depleted T cells, or PBMCs. The dataset comprised deeply sampled blood TCRbeta repertoires from subjects exposed to, actively infected with, or recovered from COVID-19. A de-identified subject ID, COVID-19 status, age in years and sex were almost always included in the sample metadata. Where available, HLA class I and class II types were obtained from metadata supplied by the sample provider rather than from assay-based typing. Samples came from the ongoing ImmuneRACE study (first 160 participants) plus 1,254 subjects from 6 global collaborators.

TCRbeta CDR3 regions were amplified from genomic DNA using the immunoSEQ Assay, a bias-controlled multiplex PCR. On the study's bioinformatics: Nucleated cell counts per sample were estimated from amplification of reference gene primers within the assay. To quantify the absolute abundance of each unique TCRbeta CDR3 rearrangement, sequence reads were collapsed and filtered. Productive Simpson clonality was computed per sample as the square root of Simpson's diversity index over productive rearrangements. TCRdb obtained this table from immuneACCESS and retained in-frame rearrangements with V and J assigned. These tables miss some clones; where compared with another copy, unresolved V genes account for less than half of the shortfall, and the remainder is unexplained. The V and J calls and clone size were taken over from that table, and D and trimming were inferred from the DNA. The sample data list over 150,000 clones, and roughly nine tenths of these were observed just once. The ten largest account for 1.5% to 2% of the sample.

A second Seattle source provided samples from volunteer blood donors who had recovered from COVID-19. Whole blood was collected in K2EDTA tubes by collaborating institutions according to the institutions' own protocols. For TCRbeta analysis, collaborators shipped samples as frozen whole blood, isolated PBMCs, or DNA extracted from either of those sample types. The full study reports these points: How much clinical and demographic metadata was included differed by source and by participant, and the metadata was provided uncurated.

The sample consisted of peripheral blood. The clonotype comes from a young man who had recovered from COVID-19.

The nucleotides are TGTGCCAGCAGTGAAAGGGACAGGGGGCGAAGTGGCTACACCTTC. It translates as CASSERDRGRSGYTF. The chain is encoded by TRBV2 joined to TRBJ1-2, with 12 central nucleotides matching TRBD1. From the cysteine through the phenylalanine, the CDR3 covers 15 amino acids. The CDR3 DNA has 45 bases and is translated from base 1. CDR1 SNHLY and CDR2 FYNNEI were looked up in the germline V gene. Trimmed from V: 2 bases; trimmed from J: 7 bases; junction bases lacking a gene match: 5.